These T cell receptor beta chains were read from a single sample in a study of T cells in Graves' hyperthyroidism and ophthalmopathy. MiXCR, applied by TCRdb to the multiplex PCR reads, yields one record per CDR3 protein. Found here are hundreds of thousands of distinct CDR3 sequences, more than 20% of them singletons; the top ten hold around a third. The sequenced sample consisted of blood. These receptors came from a man younger than 40 with Graves' ophthalmopathy. Both conserved end residues are part of each CDR3. D genes are given only for firm matches. Clone size appears in some rows only: once, few, many, or a class for an expanded clone.

V,size,D,J,CDR3,DNA
TRBV5-1,-,TRBD2,TRBJ2-1,CASSSGLAGVSEQFF,TGCGCCAGCAGCTCCGGACTAGCGGGAGTCTCTGAGCAGTTCTTC
TRBV28,few,TRBD1,TRBJ1-6,CASSITGGFSPLHF,TGTGCCAGCAGTATAACAGGGGGTTTTTCACCCCTCCACTTT
TRBV7-2,-,-,TRBJ1-4,CASSSQGLAEKLFF,TGTGCCAGCAGCTCCCAGGGGCTAGCAGAAAAACTGTTTTTT
TRBV27,-,TRBD2,TRBJ2-1,CASSFRTGTTRVWEQFF,TGTGCCAGCAGCTTCCGAACCGGGACTACCCGAGTATGGGAGCAGTTCTTC
TRBV29-1,-,TRBD2,TRBJ2-5,CSVEYSGSDETQYF,TGCAGCGTTGAGTATAGCGGGAGTGACGAGACCCAGTACTTC
TRBV4-1,few,-,TRBJ1-1,CASSQDFGTYMNTEAFF,TGCGCCAGCAGCCAAGATTTTGGAACTTATATGAACACTGAAGCTTTCTTT
TRBV6-1,-,-,TRBJ1-5,CASGPTNQPQHF,TGTGCCAGCGGCCCTACCAATCAGCCCCAGCATTTT
TRBV28,few,-,TRBJ1-5,CASSSGQWGGQPQHF,TGTGCCAGCAGTTCAGGACAGTGGGGCGGTCAGCCCCAGCATTTT
TRBV11-2,few,TRBD2,TRBJ2-1,CASSLDPFSGSYNEQFF,TGTGCCAGCAGCTTAGACCCGTTTAGCGGGAGCTACAATGAGCAGTTCTTC
TRBV15,few,-,TRBJ2-7,CATSRDRGSVSYEQYF,TGTGCCACCAGCAGAGATCGTGGGAGTGTCTCCTACGAGCAGTACTTC
TRBV12-3/TRBV12-4,-,-,TRBJ2-7,CASSEQGREQYF,TGTGCCAGCAGTGAACAGGGTCGCGAGCAGTACTTC